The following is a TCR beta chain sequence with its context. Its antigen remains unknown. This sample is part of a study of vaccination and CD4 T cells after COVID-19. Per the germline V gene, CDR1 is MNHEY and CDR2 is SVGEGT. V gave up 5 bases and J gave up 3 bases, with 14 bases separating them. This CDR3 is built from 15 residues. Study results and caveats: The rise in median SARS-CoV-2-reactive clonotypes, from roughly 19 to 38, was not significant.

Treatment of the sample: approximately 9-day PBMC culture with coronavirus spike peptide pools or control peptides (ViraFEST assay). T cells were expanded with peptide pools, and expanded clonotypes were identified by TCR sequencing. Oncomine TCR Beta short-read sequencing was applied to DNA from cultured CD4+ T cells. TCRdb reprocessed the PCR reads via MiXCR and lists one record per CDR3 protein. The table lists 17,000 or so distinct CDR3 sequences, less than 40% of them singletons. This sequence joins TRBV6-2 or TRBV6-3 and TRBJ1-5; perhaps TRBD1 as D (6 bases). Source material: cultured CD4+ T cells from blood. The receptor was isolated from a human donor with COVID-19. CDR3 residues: CASSHRDILNQPQHF. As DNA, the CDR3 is TGTGCCAGCAGTCACCGGGACATTCTCAATCAGCCCCAGCATTTT.